These 3 T cell receptor beta chains were all obtained from the same sample, sequenced in a study of regulatory T cells in long-lasting Graves disease. Time point defined: newly diagnosed GD, antithyroid drugs for less than 3 months. The TCR library was prepared using RNA isolated from PBMCs. Researchers made TCR beta libraries by using iRepertoire HTBI primers and running Arm-PCR on CDR3 regions. TCRdb reprocessed the multiplex PCR reads with MiXCR, giving one entry per CDR3 protein. Among fewer than 450,000 distinct CDR3 sequences listed, 15% were seen once. The data were also submitted as part of a second study, on T cells in Graves' hyperthyroidism and ophthalmopathy.

Specimen: peripheral blood mononuclear cells (PBMCs), collected at new diagnosis, from a patient treated with antithyroid drugs. The receptor set was obtained from a woman aged 40 to 50 with Graves disease.

V usage is TRBV10-3 and J usage is TRBJ2-4, with D perhaps matching TRBD2 (6 bases). Looked up from germline, CDR1 is ENHRY and CDR2 is SYGVKD. This CDR3 comprises 15 residues. Trimming cost V 0 bases and J 8 bases, with 14 bases left between them. The chain's CDR3 is CAISESGGMKDIQYF. The CDR3 DNA sequence: TGTGCCATCAGTGAGTCGGGGGGAATGAAAGACATTCAGTACTTC.

On this clonotype itself: Given a much more abundant clone one base away, this may be a read error. The chain combines TRBV12-3 or TRBV12-4 with TRBJ1-5, with TRBD1 matching over 8 bases. V lost 5 bases and J lost 2; bases outside the gene matches: 5. This CDR3 region has 15 residues. The CDR3 region has the DNA TGTGCCAGCAGTACCCCGGGACAGGGCAATCAGCCCCAGCATTTT. It codes for CASSTPGQGNQPQHF.

The chain uses TRBV28 and TRBJ2-4; D call uncertain. CDR1 MDHEN and CDR2 SYDVKM come from the germline V gene. There are 14 residues in the CDR3. Trimming took 2 bases from V and 0 from J, leaving 5 bases between them. This CDR3 is CASSLELAKNIQYF. The CDR3 DNA reads as TGTGCCAGCAGTTTAGAACTAGCCAAAAACATTCAGTACTTC. The full variable domain, with the rest looked up from reference TRBV28 and TRBJ2-4, is DVKVTQSSRYLVKRTGEKVFLECVQDMDHENMFWYRQDPGLGLRLIYFSYDVKMKEKGDIPEGYSVSREKKERFSLILESASTNQTSMYLCASSLELAKNIQYFGAGTRLSVL.